This is a list of T cell receptor beta chains from one sample in a study of T cell repertoires in MIS-A myocarditis. The table came from immunoSEQ multiplex PCR; TCRdb's copy has only in-frame clones and leaves some out. The sample yields over 12,000 clones, around 69% seen once. Sequenced: left ventricle heart tissue obtained at autopsy. The source is a man between 18 and 29 years old with fulminant myocarditis from multisystem inflammatory syndrome in adults (MIS-A) after COVID-19. Both conserved end residues are part of each CDR3. The order of the fields is clone size, D gene, V gene, J gene, CDR3 protein, CDR3 DNA. A D gene is named only where the DNA matches it firmly. Where a row states a size, it is once, few, many or the class of an expanded clone; other rows omit it.

>NA|NA|TRBV4-3|TRBJ2-1
CASSQTDSGLPMNNEQFF
TGCGCCAGCAGCCAAACCGACAGCGGGCTCCCGATGAACAATGAGCAGTTCTTC
>once|NA|TRBV11-2|TRBJ1-1
CASRRGGTSEAFF
TGTGCCAGCAGAAGGGGCGGGACAAGCGAAGCTTTCTTT
>once|NA|TRBV11-1|TRBJ2-5
CASSRVRGAGGTQYF
TGTGCCAGCAGCCGGGTGAGGGGGGCAGGTGGGACCCAGTACTTC
>NA|TRBD2|TRBV27|TRBJ2-2
CASSYRSGRKPGELFF
TGTGCCAGCAGTTATCGTAGCGGGAGGAAGCCCGGGGAGCTGTTTTTT
>few|NA|TRBV10-3|TRBJ1-2
CAISPLIGPGGAYGYTF
TGTGCCATCAGTCCCCTTATAGGCCCGGGGGGGGCCTATGGCTACACCTTC
>NA|TRBD1|TRBV4-1|TRBJ1-5
CASSQDWTGGSQHF
TGCGCCAGCAGCCAAGATTGGACAGGGGGTAGTCAGCATTTT
>NA|NA|TRBV19|TRBJ1-5
CASSINTLGSQPQHF
TGTGCCAGTAGTATAAATACCCTCGGCAGTCAGCCCCAGCATTTT
>NA|NA|TRBV5-6|TRBJ2-2
CASSSNSNRGLNTGELFF
TGTGCCAGCAGCTCCAATTCAAACAGAGGGTTAAACACCGGGGAGCTGTTTTTT
>NA|NA|TRBV14|TRBJ2-1
CASSHRGAGLDEQFF
TGTGCCAGCAGCCACCGGGGGGCAGGTTTGGATGAGCAGTTCTTC
>NA|TRBD1|TRBV9|TRBJ1-3
CASSAGGQISGNTIYF
TGTGCCAGCAGCGCAGGGGGCCAAATCTCTGGAAACACCATATATTTT
>NA|NA|TRBV5-1|TRBJ2-7
CASSLGAGGSSYEQYF
TGCGCCAGCAGCTTGGGGGCAGGTGGGAGCTCCTACGAGCAGTACTTC
>NA|NA|TRBV10-3|TRBJ1-3
CAIRQGLGNTIYF
TGTGCCATCAGGCAAGGCTTAGGAAACACCATATATTTT
>once|TRBD1|TRBV15|TRBJ1-2
CATSKRGTGVGGYTF
TGTGCCACCAGCAAGCGCGGGACAGGGGTAGGTGGCTACACCTTC
>once|NA|TRBV3-1/TRBV3-2|TRBJ2-7
CASSHLGAREQYF
TGTGCCAGCAGCCATTTAGGGGCTCGCGAGCAGTACTTC
>once|NA|TRBV7-2|TRBJ1-1
CASSLRFRVEAFF
TGTGCCAGCAGCTTAAGGTTCAGGGTTGAAGCTTTCTTT
>NA|TRBD1|TRBV5-1|TRBJ1-6
CASSWGQGVSNSPLHF
TGCGCCAGCAGCTGGGGACAGGGCGTTTCGAATTCACCCCTCCACTTT
>NA|NA|TRBV18|TRBJ2-7
CASSSVRGGEQYF
TGTGCCAGCTCATCGGTCAGGGGCGGCGAGCAGTACTTC
>NA|NA|TRBV5-1|TRBJ2-7
CASSLFTGSYEQYF
TGCGCCAGCAGCTTGTTCACAGGTTCCTACGAGCAGTACTTC
>NA|NA|TRBV10-3|TRBJ1-5
CAISELNQPQHF
TGTGCCATCTCGGAGCTCAATCAGCCCCAGCATTTT
>NA|NA|TRBV9|TRBJ1-3
CASSAETVGNTIYF
TGTGCCAGCAGCGCCGAGACGGTTGGAAACACCATATATTTT
>NA|NA|TRBV9|TRBJ2-1
CASSVQGNINNEQFF
TGTGCCAGCAGCGTACAGGGGAATATCAACAATGAGCAGTTCTTC